The following is a TCR beta chain sequence with its context. Antigen: not known. The read stops 3 residues short of the end of the CDR3; the missing end is completed from the germline J gene. Mixed chimerism was transient after nonmyeloablative marrow transplants from related graft donors. CD4+CD25+CD127- Tregs, CD4+CD25- non-Tregs, CD4 and CD8 cells were sorted. Repertoires were generated with immunoSEQ multiplex PCR, while TCRdb's copy carries only in-frame clones and drops some. This sample's table reports 9,900 or so clones. The data were obtained in a study of Tregs in tolerant kidney transplant recipients. Study-wide results and caveats: For some patients, primers changed over time, blocking nucleotide-level comparison. Tregs expanded with activated donor B cells seemed most donor-specific. Validation in larger populations is needed because few patients were studied.

Germline V gene sequence: CDR1 SQVTM, CDR2 ANQGSEA. The V segment lost 6 bases and the J segment 4 bases; nucleotides outside the gene matches: 7. This CDR3 is 13 amino acids long. The sequence was obtained from a human patient who received a combined kidney and bone marrow transplant. The graft donor may have contributed some T cells. Sequences were derived from CD8+ T cells from blood (PBMCs), sampled 24 months after the transplant. The rearrangement uses TRBV29-1 and TRBJ1-2; 8 positions match TRBD1. CDR3 DNA (partial): TGCAGCGTAGAGGACAGGGACGGCTATGGC. It is translated as CSVEDRDGYG. The whole CDR3 protein is CSVEDRDGYGYTF.